One T cell receptor beta chain is described in this entry. Patients were diagnosed with urothelial carcinoma, either locally advanced or metastatic. The entry originates in a study of PD-L1 blockade in urothelial cancer. Looking at the study overall: Investigators checked blood 3 weeks (second dose) and 6 weeks after treatment start.

Produced via immunoSEQ multiplex PCR; TCRdb's table is partial and in-frame only. The table shows 60,000 to 85,000 clones, with 75% to 90% occurring only once. Germline trimming cut 4 bases from V and 2 bases from J; bases unmatched to any gene: 9. CDR1 is SGHAT, CDR2 FQNNGV, per germline. The CDR3 has 16 amino acids. The J gene is TRBJ2-5, the V gene TRBV11-2, with 8 nucleotides matching TRBD2. The sequencing used PBMCs, collected around atezolizumab (anti-PD-L1) treatment. This receptor was obtained from an older woman with urothelial cancer. CDR3 amino acids: CASSWGRLAFQETQYF. The CDR3 bases are TGTGCCAGCAGCTGGGGACGACTAGCGTTTCAAGAGACCCAGTACTTC.